A single sample gave rise to the 13 T cell receptor beta chains below, sequenced in a study of blood T cell repertoires in COVID-19 (dated by TCRdb to about 2020). Receptor amplification or capture employed the immunoSEQ multiplex PCR assay. TCRdb limited this immuneACCESS table to in-frame rearrangements with V and J called. A share of clones is missing; checked studies link under half to unresolved V genes, and the rest is unexplained. This sample gives 200,000 to 250,000 clones in total; roughly 90% of them show up just once. The ten largest clones represent approximately 2.8% of the sample. Sequenced material: PBMCs or T cells enriched from blood (not recorded which). The receptors derive from a woman aged 45-65 years in a cohort exposed to, infected with or recovered from COVID-19 (not recorded which).

J is TRBJ2-7 and V is TRBV9; 10 nucleotides match TRBD1. V lost 2 bases to trimming and J lost 5 bases; unmatched junction nucleotides: 4. The CDR3 loop spans 14 amino acids. Germline CDR1 SGDLS, CDR2 YYNGEE. The CDR3 loop reads CASSVETGGHEQYF. The CDR3, as DNA: TGTGCCAGCAGCGTTGAGACAGGGGGCCACGAGCAGTACTTC. Filled out from reference TRBV9 and TRBJ2-7, the complete variable domain reads DSGVTQTPKHLITATGQRVTLRCSPRSGDLSVYWYQQSLDQGLQFLIQYYNGEERAKGNILERFSAQQFPDLHSELNLSSLELGDSALYFCASSVETGGHEQYFGPGTRLTVT.

The chain uses TRBV27 and TRBJ2-3, with D possibly being TRBD1 (5 bases). This CDR3 comprises 15 residues. The germline V and J ends were trimmed by 6 bases and 1 base, with 14 bases remaining between them. CDR1 is MNHEY and CDR2 is SMNVEV in the germline V gene (reference sequence). CDR3 nucleotide sequence: TGTGCCAGCAGGCTACCAGGGAAGGGCACAGATACGCAGTATTTT. Translation: CASRLPGKGTDTQYF.

The chain uses TRBV6-5 and TRBJ1-1; no clear D gene. This CDR3 is 13 amino acids long. Germline V CDR1 and CDR2: MNHEY, SVGAGI. V lost 0 bases to trimming and J lost 5 bases, with 7 bases between them. CDR3 coding DNA: TGTGCCAGCAGTTACTCGGGGAGGACTGAAGCTTTCTTT. Translated: CASSYSGRTEAFF.

The V gene is TRBV2, the J gene TRBJ2-1; TRBD2 agrees at 7 bases. The CDR3 loop spans 17 amino acids. The ends lost 3 bases at V and 1 base at J; junction bases unmatched: 9. Germline values: CDR1 SNHLY, CDR2 FYNNEI. CDR3 nucleotide sequence: TGTGCCAGCAGTGAGGGGGGAGCGGGGTGGTCCTACAATGAGCAGTTCTTC. Protein sequence: CASSEGGAGWSYNEQFF.

The chain is built from TRBV18 and TRBJ2-7; the D gene is possibly TRBD2 (6 bases). CDR1 KGHSH and CDR2 LQKENI come from the germline V gene. Trimming stripped 3 bases from V and 2 bases from J, with 11 bases between. This CDR3 comprises 14 residues. CDR3 nucleotides: TGTGCCAGCTCACCCTCCGGGACTGCCTACGAGCAGTACTTC. As protein: CASSPSGTAYEQYF.

The CDR3 loop reads CATSESDRGNHQPQHF. Here the CDR3 DNA reads TGTGCCACCAGTGAGTCGGACAGGGGGAATCATCAGCCCCAGCATTTT. The chain joins TRBV24-1 to TRBJ1-5; 10 bases are a match to TRBD1. The CDR3 runs 16 residues. Germline CDR1 is KGHDR and CDR2 is SFDVKD. Losses at the gene ends were 4 bases for V and 5 bases for J; bases not matched to a gene: 7.

This sequence joins TRBV28 and TRBJ1-4; TRBD1 matches at 9 bases. CDR3 length equals 17 residues. CDR1 and CDR2 from the germline V gene are MDHEN and SYDVKM. Trimming at V came to 0 bases and at J to 3 bases, leaving 5 bases not matched to a gene. CDR3 loop: CASSLWGTGFANEKLFF. The CDR3 region has the DNA TGTGCCAGCAGTTTATGGGGGACAGGGTTTGCTAATGAAAAACTGTTTTTT.

This sequence joins TRBV6-5 and TRBJ1-6; D may be TRBD1 (5 bases). V dropped 4 bases and J dropped 7 bases, with 17 bases sitting between them. Germline V gives CDR1 MNHEY, CDR2 SVGAGI. The CDR3 is 16 residues long. The CDR3 region is CASSSHRRGNNSPLHF. The CDR3 DNA follows: TGTGCCAGCAGTTCCCATCGACGGGGGAACAATTCACCCCTCCACTTT.

The chain is built from TRBV5-5 and TRBJ1-5; no clear D. The CDR3 spans 17 residues. Trimming removed 0 bases from V and 2 bases from J, with 15 bases in between. Germline assignment: CDR1 SGHKS and CDR2 YYEKEE (reference sequence). CDR3 region: CASSLVVEGRGNQPQHF. The DNA for the CDR3 is TGTGCCAGCAGCTTGGTTGTTGAGGGCCGGGGCAATCAGCCCCAGCATTTT.

V and J are TRBV18 and TRBJ2-1; D possibly corresponds to TRBD1 (6 bases). Germline V gene data show CDR1 as KGHSH and CDR2 as LQKENI. Trimming pared 2 bases from V and 2 bases from J, leaving 16 bases between. The CDR3 is 17 amino acids. CDR3 DNA sequence: TGTGCCAGCTCACCAATTCCGAGTTGGACAGCCTACAATGAGCAGTTCTTC. It translates to CASSPIPSWTAYNEQFF.

The chain employs TRBV6-2 or TRBV6-3 and TRBJ1-2, with a weak D call TRBD1 (6 bases). CDR3 length: 15 amino acids. CDR1 and CDR2 (germline): MNHEY, SVGEGT. The V and J ends lost 6 bases and 4 bases respectively, with 18 bases between them. CDR3 sequence reads: CASSPLRDTIYGYTF. CDR3 nucleotide sequence: TGTGCCAGCAGCCCGCTCCGGGACACGATCTATGGCTACACCTTC.

This rearrangement joins TRBV27 to TRBJ2-2; 8 bases line up with TRBD2. The germline gives CDR1 MNHEY, CDR2 SMNVEV (reference sequence). This CDR3 contains 15 residues. V lost 2 bases, J lost 8 bases, and 7 bases stayed unmatched. CDR3 in DNA: TGTGCCAGCAGTTTACTTGGCGGGGGGCCTGGGGAGCTGTTTTTT. Protein product: CASSLLGGGPGELFF.

The chain carries TRBV5-1 and TRBJ2-7; maybe TRBD1 (6 bases). CDR3 size: 16 residues. The germline V gene has CDR1 SGHRS and CDR2 YFSETQ. Trimming cost V 0 bases and J 5 bases, with 18 bases left between them. CDR3 in amino acids: CASSLGPTGSGNEQYF. CDR3 bases: TGCGCCAGCAGCTTGGGCCCTACAGGGAGTGGGAACGAGCAGTACTTC. The variable domain in full, with the rest retrieved from reference TRBV5-1 and TRBJ2-7, is KAGVTQTPRYLIKTRGQQVTLSCSPISGHRSVSWYQQTPGQGLQFLFEYFSETQRNKGNFPGRFSGRQFSNSRSEMNVSTLELGDSALYLCASSLGPTGSGNEQYFGPGTRLTVT.